This is a list of T cell receptor beta chains from one sample in a study of CD8+CD57+ T cells in acquired aplastic anemia. MiXCR, run by TCRdb on the reads, gives a single entry per CDR3 protein. The repertoire includes approximately 180,000 distinct CDR3 sequences, under 50% of them detected once, and about 2% sits in the top ten. The source material was sorted CD4+, CD8+, or CD8+CD57+ T cells (not recorded which) from PBMCs. The receptors were sampled from a human donor with aplastic anemia. The CDR3 runs from the conserved cysteine through the conserved F or W. Each record gives: clone size, J gene, D gene, V gene, CDR3 DNA, CDR3 protein. The D gene is left open where the match is weak. Expanded clones are given a class, and other clones once, few, many or no size at all.

.	TRBJ2-3	TRBD2	TRBV11-2	TGTGCCAGCAGCTTACTCGGGACTAGCGGGAGGACAGATACGCAGTATTTT	CASSLLGTSGRTDTQYF
.	TRBJ1-1	.	TRBV2	TGTGCCAGCAGCGTAGTCGCCCAGGGATCCACTGAAGCTTTCTTT	CASSVVAQGSTEAFF
many	TRBJ1-2	TRBD1	TRBV19	TGTGCCAGTAGTGTCCGGGACAGGGCACCGTATGGCTACACCTTC	CASSVRDRAPYGYTF
.	TRBJ2-1	TRBD2	TRBV20-1	TGCAGTGCTATCCTAGCGGGAGGACGGGGAAATGAGCAGTTCTTC	CSAILAGGRGNEQFF
.	TRBJ1-6	.	TRBV25-1	TGTGCCAGCAGTGAACATATGGCGTCAGTGGGAGCACCCCTCCACTTT	CASSEHMASVGAPLHF
many	TRBJ1-3	.	TRBV12-3/TRBV12-4	TGTGCCAGCAGTTTTTCCGGGACTGGAAACACCATATATTTT	CASSFSGTGNTIYF
.	TRBJ1-6	.	TRBV20-1	TGCAGTGCTAGAGGAGCCGGGGAGTCACCCCTCCACTTT	CSARGAGESPLHF
.	TRBJ1-1	.	TRBV20-1	TGCAGCCTCCCGAGGAACACTGAAGCTTTCTTT	CSLPRNTEAFF
few	TRBJ2-3	TRBD1	TRBV25-1	TGTGCCAGCAGTTCTACCTCGGTACAGGGGGCGGTGGCAGATACGCAGTATTTT	CASSSTSVQGAVADTQYF
.	TRBJ2-5	TRBD2	TRBV10-1	TGCGCCAGCAGTGCGGGAGGGCCGGGGAAGGAAGAGACCCAGTACTTC	CASSAGGPGKEETQYF
many	TRBJ2-4	.	TRBV15	TGTGCCACCAGCAGAGTCAGTTCTGTGGGAAACATTCAGTACTTC	CATSRVSSVGNIQYF
many	TRBJ1-6	.	TRBV5-1	TGCGCCAGCAGCTTGGCAGGGGACTATTCACCCCTCCACTTT	CASSLAGDYSPLHF
.	TRBJ1-2	.	TRBV20-1	TGCAGTGCTAGTACGGGGGGGTTGGTTGGCTACACCTTC	CSASTGGLVGYTF
.	TRBJ1-2	.	TRBV9	TGTGCCAGCAGCGTAGGACAGAACTATGGCTACACCTTC	CASSVGQNYGYTF
.	TRBJ2-7	TRBD1	TRBV7-2	TGTGCCAGCAGTCACACACCGGGACAGGGCTACGAGCAGTACTTC	CASSHTPGQGYEQYF
many	TRBJ2-3	TRBD2	TRBV5-1	TGCGCCAGCAGCTTGGAGGGACTAGCCAAGAGCACAGATACGCAGTATTTT	CASSLEGLAKSTDTQYF
.	TRBJ1-1	.	TRBV7-7	TGTGCTAGCAGCGACGGTCTCGGCACTGAAGCTTTCTTT	CASSDGLGTEAFF
.	TRBJ1-5	TRBD1	TRBV20-1	TGCAGTGCGAGACAGGGAGGACAGCCCCAGCATTTT	CSARQGGQPQHF
once	TRBJ1-6	TRBD1	TRBV4-1	TGCGCCAGCAGCCCAAGGACAGGAACGGATTCACCCCTCCACTTT	CASSPRTGTDSPLHF
once	TRBJ2-5	.	TRBV2	TGTGCCAGCAGTGAAGCGCGGATCTTAACGGGTTCAGAGACCCAGTACTTC	CASSEARILTGSETQYF
once	TRBJ2-1	TRBD2	TRBV20-1	TGCAGTGCGGGGACTAGCGTCTACAATGAGCAGTTCTTC	CSAGTSVYNEQFF
.	TRBJ2-7	.	TRBV20-1	TGCAGTGCTAGTTCCGGGTACGAGCAGTACTTC	CSASSGYEQYF